Given below is one TCR beta chain in context. The data derive from a study of T cell changes during pregnancy in multiple sclerosis. Sequencing was performed with immunoSEQ multiplex PCR; in TCRdb, only in-frame clones are kept and a portion is missing. The sample contains some 29,000 clones, roughly 86% of which appear only once. This clonotype was sampled from a female donor with multiple sclerosis, enrolled in a pregnancy study. The sample here was CD8+ T cells from peripheral blood mononuclear cells, taken before pregnancy.

CDR3 residues: CASSRGEGPFEQYF. CDR3 in DNA: TGCGCCAGCAGCCGCGGAGAGGGTCCCTTCGAGCAGTACTTC. The gene calls are TRBV5-1 and TRBJ2-7; a weak D match, TRBD2 (5 bases). Trimming pared 4 bases from V and 6 bases from J, leaving 17 bases between. Germline assignment: CDR1 SGHRS and CDR2 YFSETQ. This CDR3 comprises 14 residues.